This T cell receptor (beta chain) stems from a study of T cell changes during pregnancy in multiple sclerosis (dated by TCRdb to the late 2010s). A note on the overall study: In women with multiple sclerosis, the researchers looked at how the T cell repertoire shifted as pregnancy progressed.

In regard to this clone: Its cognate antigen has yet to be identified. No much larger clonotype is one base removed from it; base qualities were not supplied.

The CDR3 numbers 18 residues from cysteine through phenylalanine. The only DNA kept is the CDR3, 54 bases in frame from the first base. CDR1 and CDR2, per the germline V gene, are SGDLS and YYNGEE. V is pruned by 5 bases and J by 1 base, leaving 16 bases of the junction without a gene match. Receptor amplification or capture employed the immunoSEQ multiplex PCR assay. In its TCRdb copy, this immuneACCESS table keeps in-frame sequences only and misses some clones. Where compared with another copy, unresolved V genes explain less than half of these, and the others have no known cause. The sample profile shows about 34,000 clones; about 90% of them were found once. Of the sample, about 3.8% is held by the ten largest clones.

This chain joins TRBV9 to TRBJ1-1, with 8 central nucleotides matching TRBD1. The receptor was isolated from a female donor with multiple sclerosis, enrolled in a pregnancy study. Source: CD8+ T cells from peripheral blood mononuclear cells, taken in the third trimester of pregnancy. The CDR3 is CASRPGGWGFDSNTEAFF. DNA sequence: TGTGCCAGCAGGCCAGGGGGCTGGGGGTTTGATTCGAACACTGAAGCTTTCTTT.